Sequencing of this T cell receptor beta chain was carried out in a study of monozygotic twins with inflammatory bowel disease. In the case of this clonotype: As yet, its antigen is unknown.

The CDR3 is made up of 15 amino acids. Germline assignment: CDR1 LGHNA and CDR2 YSLEER. TCRdb re-analyzed the 5' RACE reads; it lists each CDR3 protein once, without DNA. In total, the table holds around 140,000 distinct CDR3 sequences. Whole-study results and caveats: Healthy co-twins exceeded IBD patients in TCRbeta diversity as measured by inverse Simpson.

Whole-blood RNA isolation (total RNA) proceeded without T cell sorting. Sequenced material: blood. The chain has TRBV4-3 and TRBJ2-2; TCRdb gives TRBD2 as the D gene, but with no DNA this cannot be confirmed. The TCR comes from a human donor with ulcerative colitis or Crohn's disease, or a healthy co-twin of an affected twin (not recorded which). CDR3 residues: CASSQLAGGTGELFF.